A single sample is the source of the 5 T cell receptor beta chains below, sequenced in a study of T cells in localized non-small cell lung cancer. The repertoire was sequenced with immunoSEQ multiplex PCR; TCRdb's copy has only in-frame clones and lacks some. The sample lists about 52,000 clones; more than 85% were seen once. The sequencing used PBMCs, collected before any cancer treatment. Receptors were obtained from a female donor with stage II lung adenocarcinoma.

This rearrangement joins TRBV19 to TRBJ1-2, with 9 bases lining up with TRBD1. V trimming: 3 bases; J trimming: 4 bases; junction bases outside the gene matches: 3. The CDR3 length is 14 residues. Looked up from germline, CDR1 is LNHDA and CDR2 is SQIVND (reference sequence). CDR3 region: CASSIGTGPYGYTF. The CDR3 nucleotides read TGTGCCAGTAGTATCGGGACAGGGCCCTATGGCTACACCTTC.

CDR3 sequence (DNA): TGTGCCAGTAGTCAAGACAGGGGAAACACCATATATTTT. Translating gives CASSQDRGNTIYF. The gene calls are TRBV19 and TRBJ1-3; weak D call: TRBD1 (6 bases). The ends were cut back, 5 bases at V and 4 bases at J, with 9 bases in the middle. The CDR3 loop spans 13 amino acids. The germline V gene encodes CDR1 LNHDA and CDR2 SQIVND (reference sequence).

The CDR3 loop reads CASSSGTGGYEQYF. CDR3 DNA: TGTGCCAGCAGTTCCGGGACAGGGGGCTACGAGCAGTACTTC. This chain joins TRBV27 and TRBJ2-7, with 11 bases aligning to TRBD1. The CDR3 loop spans 14 amino acids. The germline gives CDR1 MNHEY, CDR2 SMNVEV (reference sequence). V lost 4 bases, J lost 3 bases, and 2 bases stayed unmatched.

The gene calls are TRBV5-1 and TRBJ2-3; D may match TRBD1 or TRBD2 (5 bases each). The CDR3 contains 15 residues. V dropped 1 base and J dropped 1 base, with 10 bases sitting between them. Germline CDR1 and CDR2: SGHRS and YFSETQ. This chain's CDR3 is CASSLISGRTDTQYF. The CDR3 nucleotides read TGCGCCAGCAGCTTGATTTCGGGGCGCACAGATACGCAGTATTTT.

This sequence joins TRBV5-1 and TRBJ1-1; D perhaps matches TRBD1 (6 bases). The V gene lost 1 base and the J gene lost 4 bases, with 11 bases spanning the gap. This CDR3 is built from 14 residues. The germline V gene encodes CDR1 SGHRS and CDR2 YFSETQ. CDR3 DNA sequence: TGCGCCAGCAGCTTGACAGGGATAGGCACTGAAGCTTTCTTT. Translating gives CASSLTGIGTEAFF.